The TCR beta chain described here comes from a study of identical twins. General study findings and limits: Models underpredicted monozygotic twin sharing of out-of-frame TCR alpha. Memory repertoires lacked the insertion deficit that abundant cord blood beta clonotypes showed.

This clonotype was found many times. Its antigen is currently unknown. The CDR3 sequence is 13 residues long. The V and J ends lost 2 bases and 6 bases respectively, with 11 bases between them. Looked up from germline, CDR1 is DFQATT and CDR2 is SNEGSKA (reference sequence). TCRdb re-called the 5' RACE reads through MiXCR, storing one row per CDR3 protein. Of around 140,000 distinct CDR3 sequences listed, around 3.5% were seen once; the top ten hold around 8%. The sample taken for sequencing was memory T cells sorted from blood. The receptor was derived from a man aged 18-30 years in good health. V gene TRBV20-1 combines with J gene TRBJ2-1; D might be TRBD2 (6 bases). The CDR3 nucleotides are TGCAGTGCTAGACCGGGGGAGCGCAATGAGCAGTTCTTC. Amino acids: CSARPGERNEQFF.